This section outlines one T cell receptor beta chain sequence together with its context. What it recognizes is unknown. CDR3 length: 13 amino acids. V was shortened by 6 bases and J by 4 bases, with 11 bases between the two germline ends. These data are taken from a study of blood T cells in healthy people across ages. Overall study context: About one barcoded TCR beta cDNA was captured per two T cells.

Sample-barcoded 5' priming and a J-beta primer mix drove a second PCR of roughly 6 to 12 cycles. With 12 random nucleotides, a template-switch adaptor tagged each individual cDNA molecule. TCRdb redid the calling of the 5' RACE reads with MiXCR, one entry per CDR3 protein. The table includes about 620,000 distinct CDR3 sequences, under 25% detected once. Study outcomes and limitations: More naive CD4+ cells and higher diversity marked long-lived donors relative to aged donors.

The sequencing sample was made of blood. This chain links TRBV12-3 or TRBV12-4 with TRBJ2-3; unclear D gene. The sequence was obtained from a man aged 65 to 79 in good health. The DNA for the CDR3 is TGTGCCAGCAGCATATCGGGCGCAGATACGCAGTATTTT. Encoded protein: CASSISGADTQYF.